The rows below give T cell receptor beta chains drawn from one sample of a study of sequential checkpoint blockade in melanoma. Using immunoSEQ multiplex PCR, the repertoire was profiled, and TCRdb retains in-frame clones only, with some absent. This sample yields about 12,000 clones, of which roughly two thirds are seen a single time; under 30% belongs to the top ten. The material sequenced was CD8+ T cells sorted from blood (inferred from file names), taken from a patient given nivolumab and ipilimumab in sequence. The receptor set was obtained from a human donor with melanoma. The CDR3 runs from the conserved cysteine through the conserved F or W. Each record gives: J gene, CDR3 length, clone size, D gene, V gene, CDR3 DNA, CDR3 protein. The D gene is left open where the match is weak. Size is omitted from some rows. Given values are once, few, many or a class for expanded clones.

j_call: TRBJ2-7
cdr3_length: 15
clone_size: .
d_call: .
v_call: TRBV6-5
cdr3_nt: TGTGCCAGCAGTTACGCGGCTAGCGTTACCTACGAGCAGTACTTC
cdr3_aa: CASSYAASVTYEQYF

j_call: TRBJ2-1
cdr3_length: 16
clone_size: few
d_call: TRBD1
v_call: TRBV10-3
cdr3_nt: TGTGCCATCAGTGAGCTGGGACAGAGCCGCTACAATGAGCAGTTCTTC
cdr3_aa: CAISELGQSRYNEQFF

j_call: TRBJ1-6
cdr3_length: 15
clone_size: .
d_call: TRBD1
v_call: TRBV5-1
cdr3_nt: TGCGCCAGCAGGATAGGGACAGGGCCGAATTCACCCCTCCACTTT
cdr3_aa: CASRIGTGPNSPLHF

j_call: TRBJ2-1
cdr3_length: 15
clone_size: .
d_call: TRBD2
v_call: TRBV4-1
cdr3_nt: TGCGCCAGCAACAGATTGACTAGCGGAAACAATGAGCAGTTCTTC
cdr3_aa: CASNRLTSGNNEQFF

j_call: TRBJ2-7
cdr3_length: 14
clone_size: .
d_call: TRBD2
v_call: TRBV7-9
cdr3_nt: TGTGCCAGCAGCTTCGCGGGAGGGCCCTACGAGCAGTACTTC
cdr3_aa: CASSFAGGPYEQYF

j_call: TRBJ2-1
cdr3_length: 21
clone_size: .
d_call: .
v_call: TRBV6-1
cdr3_nt: TGTGCCAGCAGTGAAGACCTCGGACACCCGCCGTCCTGGGGATTTAACAATGAGCAGTTCTTC
cdr3_aa: CASSEDLGHPPSWGFNNEQFF

j_call: TRBJ2-7
cdr3_length: 15
clone_size: .
d_call: TRBD2
v_call: TRBV28
cdr3_nt: TGTGCCAGCAGTTTATGGCAGGGGTCGGGGGGGGAGCAGTACTTC
cdr3_aa: CASSLWQGSGGEQYF

j_call: TRBJ1-4
cdr3_length: 13
clone_size: .
d_call: .
v_call: TRBV19
cdr3_nt: TGTGCCAGTAGTGCGTCTCAGGGCGGAAAACTGTTTTTT
cdr3_aa: CASSASQGGKLFF

j_call: TRBJ2-1
cdr3_length: 17
clone_size: .
d_call: TRBD2
v_call: TRBV9
cdr3_nt: TGTGCCAGCAGCGTAGACGGTGCGGGGGTGTCCTACAATGAGCAGTTCTTC
cdr3_aa: CASSVDGAGVSYNEQFF

j_call: TRBJ1-6
cdr3_length: 15
clone_size: .
d_call: .
v_call: TRBV2
cdr3_nt: TGTGCCAGCAGGGACAGTGTCTCCTATAATTCACCCCTCCACTTT
cdr3_aa: CASRDSVSYNSPLHF

j_call: TRBJ2-3
cdr3_length: 12
clone_size: .
d_call: .
v_call: TRBV7-9
cdr3_nt: TGTGCCAGCAGCAACGGTGATAATACGCAGTATTTT
cdr3_aa: CASSNGDNTQYF

j_call: TRBJ2-2
cdr3_length: 16
clone_size: .
d_call: TRBD1
v_call: TRBV5-6
cdr3_nt: TGTGCCAGCAGCTCTCCGGGACAGGGGTTAATCGGGGAGCTGTTTTTT
cdr3_aa: CASSSPGQGLIGELFF

j_call: TRBJ2-3
cdr3_length: 14
clone_size: .
d_call: TRBD2
v_call: TRBV9
cdr3_nt: TGTGCCAGCAGCGCCAGCGGGAAATTAGATACGCAGTATTTT
cdr3_aa: CASSASGKLDTQYF

j_call: TRBJ1-1
cdr3_length: 15
clone_size: .
d_call: TRBD1
v_call: TRBV10-3
cdr3_nt: TGTGCCATCAGTCGGGGACAGTACCAGAACACTGAAGCTTTCTTT
cdr3_aa: CAISRGQYQNTEAFF

j_call: TRBJ2-3
cdr3_length: 15
clone_size: few
d_call: .
v_call: TRBV27
cdr3_nt: TGTGCCAGCAGTTTATCAGATCGGGGCACAGATACGCAGTATTTT
cdr3_aa: CASSLSDRGTDTQYF

j_call: TRBJ2-3
cdr3_length: 20
clone_size: .
d_call: TRBD2
v_call: TRBV13
cdr3_nt: TGTGCCAGCAGCTTCTCAGAGCGGGGTTCTCAACTAAACCCCACAGATACGCAGTATTTT
cdr3_aa: CASSFSERGSQLNPTDTQYF

j_call: TRBJ1-2
cdr3_length: 14
clone_size: .
d_call: .
v_call: TRBV4-3
cdr3_nt: TGCGCCAGCAGCCAAGACGGGGGAAACTATGGCTACACCTTC
cdr3_aa: CASSQDGGNYGYTF

j_call: TRBJ1-1
cdr3_length: 15
clone_size: large
d_call: .
v_call: TRBV6-5
cdr3_nt: TGTGCCAGCAGGGAAAAGGGGGGGATGAACACTGAAGCTTTCTTT
cdr3_aa: CASREKGGMNTEAFF

j_call: TRBJ1-1
cdr3_length: 14
clone_size: .
d_call: .
v_call: TRBV6-5
cdr3_nt: TGTGCCAGCAGCTTGCACAGAGCTGTGGTTGAAGCTTTCTTT
cdr3_aa: CASSLHRAVVEAFF

j_call: TRBJ2-5
cdr3_length: 15
clone_size: .
d_call: .
v_call: TRBV9
cdr3_nt: TGTGCCAGCAGCCCCTTTGGGGGGGGCCGTGAGACCCAGTACTTC
cdr3_aa: CASSPFGGGRETQYF

j_call: TRBJ1-1
cdr3_length: 15
clone_size: .
d_call: .
v_call: TRBV11-2
cdr3_nt: TGTGCCAGCAGCTTAGTCGTGGGGGCGAACACTGAAGCTTTCTTT
cdr3_aa: CASSLVVGANTEAFF

j_call: TRBJ2-7
cdr3_length: 15
clone_size: .
d_call: .
v_call: TRBV5-1
cdr3_nt: TGCGCCAGCAGCTTGGCGGAGGAAGGGCTCTACGAGCAGTACTTC
cdr3_aa: CASSLAEEGLYEQYF

j_call: TRBJ2-5
cdr3_length: 18
clone_size: few
d_call: TRBD2
v_call: TRBV7-6
cdr3_nt: TGTGCCAGCAGCCTAGAGGTCGCGGGAGGGGGGGCTCAAGAGACCCAGTACTTC
cdr3_aa: CASSLEVAGGGAQETQYF

j_call: TRBJ2-7
cdr3_length: 15
clone_size: medium-sized
d_call: .
v_call: TRBV5-6
cdr3_nt: TGTGCCAGCAGCTTGGACCCCGACATAAACTACGAGCAGTACTTC
cdr3_aa: CASSLDPDINYEQYF

j_call: TRBJ2-7
cdr3_length: 15
clone_size: .
d_call: TRBD2
v_call: TRBV4-2
cdr3_nt: TGTGCCAGCAGCCAAGTTACTAGCGGTACCTACGAGCAGTACTTC
cdr3_aa: CASSQVTSGTYEQYF

j_call: TRBJ2-1
cdr3_length: 15
clone_size: few
d_call: TRBD1
v_call: TRBV19
cdr3_nt: TGTGCCAGTAGTATCAGGGACAGGGATGGCCATGAGCAGTTCTTC
cdr3_aa: CASSIRDRDGHEQFF

j_call: TRBJ2-7
cdr3_length: 16
clone_size: .
d_call: TRBD2
v_call: TRBV11-3
cdr3_nt: TGTGCCAGCAGCTCCCCTCCCACTAGCGGGAACTACGAGCAGTACTTC
cdr3_aa: CASSSPPTSGNYEQYF

j_call: TRBJ2-1
cdr3_length: 16
clone_size: .
d_call: TRBD1
v_call: TRBV19
cdr3_nt: TGTGCCAGTAGTGACCGGGACAGGAGGGCCTACAATGAGCAGTTCTTC
cdr3_aa: CASSDRDRRAYNEQFF

j_call: TRBJ2-1
cdr3_length: 13
clone_size: once
d_call: TRBD1
v_call: TRBV28
cdr3_nt: TGTGCCAGCAGCTGGACAGGGAACAATGAGCAGTTCTTC
cdr3_aa: CASSWTGNNEQFF

j_call: TRBJ2-1
cdr3_length: 16
clone_size: few
d_call: TRBD1
v_call: TRBV7-2
cdr3_nt: TGTGCCAGCAGCCCCTATCAGGGACAGGCTTACAATGAGCAGTTCTTC
cdr3_aa: CASSPYQGQAYNEQFF

j_call: TRBJ2-7
cdr3_length: 12
clone_size: .
d_call: .
v_call: TRBV2
cdr3_nt: TGTGCCAGCAGTGAACAGAACTACGAGCAGTACTTC
cdr3_aa: CASSEQNYEQYF

j_call: TRBJ1-5
cdr3_length: 15
clone_size: .
d_call: .
v_call: TRBV15
cdr3_nt: TGTGCCACCAGCAGAGGTGGACAAGGTAATCAGCCCCAGCATTTT
cdr3_aa: CATSRGGQGNQPQHF

j_call: TRBJ2-7
cdr3_length: 16
clone_size: .
d_call: .
v_call: TRBV5-5
cdr3_nt: TGTGCCAGCAGCTTGGATTGGGAGGTGGCCGCCTACGAGCAGTACTTC
cdr3_aa: CASSLDWEVAAYEQYF

j_call: TRBJ1-1
cdr3_length: 13
clone_size: .
d_call: TRBD1
v_call: TRBV11-2
cdr3_nt: TGTGCCAGCAGCTTCTCAGGGGGAATGGAAGCTTTCTTT
cdr3_aa: CASSFSGGMEAFF

j_call: TRBJ1-4
cdr3_length: 15
clone_size: few
d_call: .
v_call: TRBV5-3
cdr3_nt: TGTGCCAGCAGTCGGAGAGGGAGGGAGCGGGAAAAACTGTTTTTT
cdr3_aa: CASSRRGREREKLFF

j_call: TRBJ1-5
cdr3_length: 14
clone_size: .
d_call: .
v_call: TRBV5-6
cdr3_nt: TGTGCCAGCAGCTTATATCCCGGCAATCAGCCCCAGCATTTT
cdr3_aa: CASSLYPGNQPQHF